This T cell receptor beta chain originates from a study of T cells in Graves' hyperthyroidism and ophthalmopathy. Turning to the study itself: Before treatment of any kind, peripheral blood was taken at initial diagnosis.

This CDR3 region has 15 residues. Trimming removed 0 bases from V and 3 bases from J; junction bases left unmatched: 4. Germline assignment: CDR1 SGHAT and CDR2 FQNNGV. It was RNA transcripts that yielded the amplified TCR beta CDR3 regions. The HTBI primer set drove a first-round RT-PCR of the TCR CDR3. MiXCR was run by TCRdb on the multiplex PCR reads, yielding one entry per CDR3 protein. The table lists about 290,000 distinct CDR3 sequences, roughly an eighth of them singletons. Hyperthyroidism in the patients, aged 18 to 65, was newly diagnosed and under 2 months in duration. This clonotype was seen many times.

What was sequenced was blood. The TCR comes from a woman in her thirties or forties with Graves' hyperthyroidism. The rearrangement links TRBV11-2 to TRBJ1-1; 7 bases match TRBD1. The CDR3 loop reads CASSLDRQGDTEAFF. In DNA form, the CDR3 reads TGTGCCAGCAGCTTAGACCGACAGGGCGACACTGAAGCTTTCTTT. The full variable domain, its missing parts supplied by reference TRBV11-2 and TRBJ1-1, is EAGVAQSPRYKIIEKRQSVAFWCNPISGHATLYWYQQILGQGPKLLIQFQNNGVVDDSQLPKDRFSAERLKGVDSTLKIQPAKLEDSAVYLCASSLDRQGDTEAFFGQGTRLTVV.